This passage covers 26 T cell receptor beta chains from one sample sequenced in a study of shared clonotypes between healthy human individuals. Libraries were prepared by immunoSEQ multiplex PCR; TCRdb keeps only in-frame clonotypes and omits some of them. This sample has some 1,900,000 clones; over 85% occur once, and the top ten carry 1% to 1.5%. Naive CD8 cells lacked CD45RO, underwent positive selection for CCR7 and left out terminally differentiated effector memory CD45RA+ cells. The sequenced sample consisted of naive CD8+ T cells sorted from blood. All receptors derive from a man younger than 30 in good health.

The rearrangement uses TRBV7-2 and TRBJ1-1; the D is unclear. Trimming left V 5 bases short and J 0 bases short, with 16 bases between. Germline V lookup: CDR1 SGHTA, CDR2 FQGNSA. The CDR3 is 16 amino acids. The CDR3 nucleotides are TGTGCCAGCAGCGAAGGCGCAGCCTCCTTGAACACTGAAGCTTTCTTT. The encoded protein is CASSEGAASLNTEAFF.

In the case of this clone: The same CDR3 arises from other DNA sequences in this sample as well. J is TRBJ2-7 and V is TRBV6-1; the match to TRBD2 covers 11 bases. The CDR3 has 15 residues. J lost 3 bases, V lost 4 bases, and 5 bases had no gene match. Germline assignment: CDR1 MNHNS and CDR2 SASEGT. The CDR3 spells CASSAGTSGGYEQYF. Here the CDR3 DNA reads TGTGCCAGCAGTGCGGGGACTAGCGGAGGCTACGAGCAGTACTTC.

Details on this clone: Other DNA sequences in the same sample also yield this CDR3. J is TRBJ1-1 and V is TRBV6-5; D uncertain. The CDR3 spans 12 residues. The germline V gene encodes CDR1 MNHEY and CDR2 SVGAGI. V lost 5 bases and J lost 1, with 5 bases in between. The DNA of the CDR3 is TGTGCCAGCAGTCCAGGGAACACTGAAGCTTTCTTT. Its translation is CASSPGNTEAFF.

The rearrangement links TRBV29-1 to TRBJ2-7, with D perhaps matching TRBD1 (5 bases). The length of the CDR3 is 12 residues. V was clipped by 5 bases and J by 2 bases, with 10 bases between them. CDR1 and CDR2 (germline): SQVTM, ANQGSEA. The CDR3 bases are TGCAGCGTTAGACAGTCCGCCTACGAGCAGTACTTC. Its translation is CSVRQSAYEQYF.

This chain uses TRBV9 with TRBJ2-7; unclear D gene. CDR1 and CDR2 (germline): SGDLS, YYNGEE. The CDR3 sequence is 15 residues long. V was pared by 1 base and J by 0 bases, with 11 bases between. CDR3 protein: CASSVTAASSYEQYF. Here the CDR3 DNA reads TGTGCCAGCAGCGTAACAGCCGCGAGCTCCTACGAGCAGTACTTC.

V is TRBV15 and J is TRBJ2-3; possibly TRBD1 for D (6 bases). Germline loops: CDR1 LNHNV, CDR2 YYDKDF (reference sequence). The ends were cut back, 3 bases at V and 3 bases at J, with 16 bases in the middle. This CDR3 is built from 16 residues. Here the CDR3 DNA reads TGTGCCACCAGCAGTGCCCCAGGGGAAGGAACAGATACGCAGTATTTT. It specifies CATSSAPGEGTDTQYF. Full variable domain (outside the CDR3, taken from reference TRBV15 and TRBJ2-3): DAMVIQNPRYQVTQFGKPVTLSCSQTLNHNVMYWYQQKSSQAPKLLFHYYDKDFNNEADTPDNFQSRRPNTSFCFLDIRSPGLGDTAMYLCATSSAPGEGTDTQYFGPGTRLTVL.

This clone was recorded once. The DNA of the CDR3 is TGTGCCAGCAGCGGCGGGAGCCTTGGACAGGGGGTAGATGGCTACACCTTC. This translates into CASSGGSLGQGVDGYTF. The V and J genes are TRBV9 and TRBJ1-2; 10 bases map to TRBD1. After removal of 3 bases from V and 6 bases from J, the junction contained 14 bases not matched to a gene. CDR1 SGDLS and CDR2 YYNGEE come from the germline V gene. The CDR3 totals 17 residues.

The CDR3 DNA reads TGCAACCAGACCCGCTCGGACAGGGGGTATGAGCAGTACTTC. This codes for CNQTRSDRGYEQYF. The chain carries TRBV29-1 and TRBJ2-7; TRBD1 agrees at 10 bases. This CDR3 has 14 residues. CDR1 is SQVTM and CDR2 is ANQGSEA in the germline V gene.

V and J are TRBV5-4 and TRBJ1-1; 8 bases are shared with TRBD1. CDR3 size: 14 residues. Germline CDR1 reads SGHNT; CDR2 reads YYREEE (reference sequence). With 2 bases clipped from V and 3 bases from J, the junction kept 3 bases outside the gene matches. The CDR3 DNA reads TGTGCCAGCAGCTTCAGGGGGCTTGACACTGAAGCTTTCTTT. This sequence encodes CASSFRGLDTEAFF.

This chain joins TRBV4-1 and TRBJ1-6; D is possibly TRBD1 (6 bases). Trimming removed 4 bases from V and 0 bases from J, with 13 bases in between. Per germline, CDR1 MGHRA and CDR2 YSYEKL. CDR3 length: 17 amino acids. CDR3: CASSPQTGSSYNSPLHF. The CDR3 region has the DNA TGCGCCAGCAGCCCTCAGACAGGAAGCTCCTATAATTCACCCCTCCACTTT.

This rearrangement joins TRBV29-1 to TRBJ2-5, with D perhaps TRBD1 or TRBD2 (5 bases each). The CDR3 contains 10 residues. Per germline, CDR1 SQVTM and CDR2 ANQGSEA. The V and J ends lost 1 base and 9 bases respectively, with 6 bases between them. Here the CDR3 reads CSVEGDAQYF. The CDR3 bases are TGCAGCGTTGAAGGGGACGCCCAGTACTTC.

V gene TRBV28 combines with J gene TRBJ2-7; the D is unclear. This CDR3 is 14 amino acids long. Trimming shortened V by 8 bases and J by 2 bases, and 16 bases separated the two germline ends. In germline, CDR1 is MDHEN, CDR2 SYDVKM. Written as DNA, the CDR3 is TGTGCCAGCGGAGTCCCTCGGGTAGCCTACGAGCAGTACTTC. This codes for CASGVPRVAYEQYF.

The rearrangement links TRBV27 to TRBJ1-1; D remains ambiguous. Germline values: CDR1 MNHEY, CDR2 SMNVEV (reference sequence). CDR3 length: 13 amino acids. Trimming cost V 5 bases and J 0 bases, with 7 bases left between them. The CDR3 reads CASSPNLNTEAFF. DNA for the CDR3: TGTGCCAGCAGTCCTAATTTGAACACTGAAGCTTTCTTT.

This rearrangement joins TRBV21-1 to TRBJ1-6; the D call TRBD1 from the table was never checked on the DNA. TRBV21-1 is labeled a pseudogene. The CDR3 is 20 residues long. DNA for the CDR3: TGTGCCAGCAGCAAAGCCCCCTCGGGACATAACAAAAGTGGTAATTCACCCCTCCACTTT. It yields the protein CASSKAPSGHNKSGNSPLHF.

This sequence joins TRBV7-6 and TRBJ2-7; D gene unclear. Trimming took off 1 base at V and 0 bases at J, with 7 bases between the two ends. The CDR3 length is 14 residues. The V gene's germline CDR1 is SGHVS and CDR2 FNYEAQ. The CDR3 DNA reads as TGTGCCAGCAGCTTAGGGGTAAGCTCCTACGAGCAGTACTTC. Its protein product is CASSLGVSSYEQYF.

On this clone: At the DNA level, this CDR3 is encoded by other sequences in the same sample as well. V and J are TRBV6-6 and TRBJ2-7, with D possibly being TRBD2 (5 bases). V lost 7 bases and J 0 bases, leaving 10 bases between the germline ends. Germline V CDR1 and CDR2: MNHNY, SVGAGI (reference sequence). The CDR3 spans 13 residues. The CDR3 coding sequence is TGTGCCAGCACCGACTACTCCTCCTACGAGCAGTACTTC. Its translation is CASTDYSSYEQYF.

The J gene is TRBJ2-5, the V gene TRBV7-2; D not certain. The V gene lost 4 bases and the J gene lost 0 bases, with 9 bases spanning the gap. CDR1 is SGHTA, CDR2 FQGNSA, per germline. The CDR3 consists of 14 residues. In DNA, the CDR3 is TGTGCCAGCAGCTCCTACCAGTACCAAGAGACCCAGTACTTC. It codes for CASSSYQYQETQYF.

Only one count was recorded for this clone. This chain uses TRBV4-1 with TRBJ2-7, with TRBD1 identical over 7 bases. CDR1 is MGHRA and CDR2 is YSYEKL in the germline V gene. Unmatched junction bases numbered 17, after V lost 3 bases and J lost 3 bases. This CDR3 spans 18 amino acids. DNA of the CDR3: TGCGCCAGCAGCCAGGCGGTCCCGGGACAGCGGAACTTCTACGAGCAGTACTTC. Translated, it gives CASSQAVPGQRNFYEQYF.

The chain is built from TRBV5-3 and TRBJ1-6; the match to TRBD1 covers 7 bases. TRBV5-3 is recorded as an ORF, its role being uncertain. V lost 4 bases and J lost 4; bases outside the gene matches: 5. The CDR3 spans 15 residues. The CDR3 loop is CARSPPTGYNSPLHF. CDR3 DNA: TGTGCCAGAAGCCCACCGACAGGGTATAATTCACCCCTCCACTTT.

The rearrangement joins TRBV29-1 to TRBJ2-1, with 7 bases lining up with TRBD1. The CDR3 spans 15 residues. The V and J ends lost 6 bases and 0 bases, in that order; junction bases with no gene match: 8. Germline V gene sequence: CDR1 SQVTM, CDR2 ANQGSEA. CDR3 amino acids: CSVTQGIPSYNEQFF. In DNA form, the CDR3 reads TGCAGCGTGACACAGGGGATACCCTCCTACAATGAGCAGTTCTTC.

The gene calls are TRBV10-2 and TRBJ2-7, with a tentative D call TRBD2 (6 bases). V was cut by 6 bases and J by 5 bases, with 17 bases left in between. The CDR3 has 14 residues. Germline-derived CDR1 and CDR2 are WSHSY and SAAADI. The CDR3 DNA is TGCGCCAGCAGGCCTTCCGGGACTCTGAACGAGCAGTACTTC. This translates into CASRPSGTLNEQYF.

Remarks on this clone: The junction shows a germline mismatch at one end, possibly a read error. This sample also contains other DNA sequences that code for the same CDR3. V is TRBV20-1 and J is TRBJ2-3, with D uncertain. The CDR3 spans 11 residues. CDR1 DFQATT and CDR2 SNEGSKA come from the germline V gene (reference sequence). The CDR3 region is CSARAVDTQYF. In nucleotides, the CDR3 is TGCAGTGCCAGAGCTGTAGATACGCAGTATTTT.

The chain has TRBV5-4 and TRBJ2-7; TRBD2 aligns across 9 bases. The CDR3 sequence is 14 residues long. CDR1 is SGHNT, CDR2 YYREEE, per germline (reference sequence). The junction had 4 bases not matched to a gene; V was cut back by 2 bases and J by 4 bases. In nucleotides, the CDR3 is TGTGCCAGCAGCTTTAGCGGGGGACAATACGAGCAGTACTTC. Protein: CASSFSGGQYEQYF.

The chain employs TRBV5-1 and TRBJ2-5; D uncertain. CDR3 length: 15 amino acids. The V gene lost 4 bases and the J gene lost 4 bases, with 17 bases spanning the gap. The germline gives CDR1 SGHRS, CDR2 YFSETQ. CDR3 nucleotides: TGCGCCAGCAGCCTCGCTCCCTATAGCCCAGAGACCCAGTACTTC. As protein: CASSLAPYSPETQYF.

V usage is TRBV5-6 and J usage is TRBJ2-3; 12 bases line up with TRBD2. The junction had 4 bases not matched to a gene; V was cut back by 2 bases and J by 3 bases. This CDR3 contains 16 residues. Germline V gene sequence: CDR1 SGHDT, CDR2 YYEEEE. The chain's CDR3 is CASSFLTSGRTDTQYF. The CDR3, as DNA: TGTGCCAGCAGCTTCCTTACTAGCGGGAGGACAGATACGCAGTATTTT.

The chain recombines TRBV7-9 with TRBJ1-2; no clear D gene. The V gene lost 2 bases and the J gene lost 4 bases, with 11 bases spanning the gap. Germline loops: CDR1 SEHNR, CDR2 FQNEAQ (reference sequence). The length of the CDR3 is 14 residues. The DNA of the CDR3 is TGTGCCAGCAGCTTAAGATCCGAGGGCTATGGCTACACCTTC. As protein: CASSLRSEGYGYTF.